This TCR beta chain was captured in a study of T cells after yellow fever vaccination (dated by TCRdb to between 2019 and 2020). About the study as a whole: Libraries from fractions with low cell numbers were prepared with the SMART-Seq v4 Ultra Low Input RNA kit. To follow T-cell clones before and after primary and booster YFV17D yellow fever vaccination, bulk TCR alpha and beta repertoires were sequenced over time. The cohort comprised two healthy male donors, one aged 18 to 29 and one aged 30 to 40 years. Blood was collected at multiple timepoints before and after primary and secondary immunization, and bulk PBMC replicates and cell subsets were isolated.

For sequencing, an Illumina NovaSeq 6000 was employed. TCR cDNA was synthesized by 5'RACE template switching, which introduced a universal primer site and unique molecular identifiers. cDNA synthesis was primed from both the TCR alpha and TCR beta constant segments. Two PCR steps were used to amplify libraries, with sample barcodes and sequencing adapters being added in the second step. Sequencing of libraries was performed on Illumina HiSeq 2500 (2x100 bp) or NovaSeq (2x150 bp). For the original study's pipeline: Demultiplexing of reads and collapsing into UMI consensus sequences were performed with MIGEC, and V(D)J alignment was carried out with MiXCR. Vaccine-responding clonotypes were identified with edgeR using replicate PBMC samples, with FDR below 0.01 and a log2 fold change above 5 up to day 15 being required. Each bulk clonotype received a CD4 or CD8 identity based on whether the sequenced CD4 or CD8 repertoire contained that clonotype at higher abundance. The public reads were quality trimmed at Q25 with fastp and then assembled into clones with MiXCR by TCRdb, keeping productive beta chains. A single entry per CDR3 protein holds the most common genes and DNA from its merged rows. The V and J calls, along with clone size, are taken from TCRdb and not from the paper's own processing. The sample table shows roughly 330,000 distinct CDR3 sequences, and approximately 4% are seen once. 20% to 25% of the sample rests with the top ten.

Results and caveats for the whole study, not just this receptor: Because the study included only a couple of donors, the extent to which the findings can be generalized is limited. A small fraction of clonotypes showed up in both the CD4 and CD8 compartments, probably as a result of convergent recombination. Computational filtering was required because FACS-sorted repertoires could contain abundant contaminating clonotypes from the bulk population. Most clones expanded after primary vaccination (96% of CD4 and 88% of CD8) were re-detected after the booster, suggesting that broad memory maintenance occurred. The secondary T-cell response was found to be weaker but faster than the primary response, with a peak reached on day 5 rather than on day 15.

This sample's treatment or condition label indicates: live attenuated yellow fever vaccine strain. At each blood-draw timepoint, two biological replicates of bulk PBMCs were collected. PBMCs were isolated from peripheral blood using a standard Ficoll-Paque protocol. RNA was extracted with TriZol from bulk PBMCs, CD4 and CD8 fractions, and dextramer-positive and dextramer-negative fractions. Including cysteine and phenylalanine, the CDR3 has 19 amino acids. Only CDR3 DNA remains: 57 bases, in frame from the first base. CDR1 and CDR2 (MDHEN, SYDVKM) derive from the germline V gene. After removal of 4 bases from V and 1 base from J, the junction retains 14 bases not matched to a gene. The table lists this clonotype with a few counts. No antigen is known for it. No much larger clone is present one base from it, and per-base qualities are unavailable.

The rearrangement combines TRBV28 with TRBJ2-4, with 9 central nucleotides matching TRBD1. This sample comprised PBMCs, obtained 5 days after the yellow fever booster vaccination. The source of this sequence is a young man who received the YFV17D yellow fever vaccine. Read as DNA, the sequence is TGTGCCAGCAGTTCACTGGGCGGGACAGGGCCCCTGGCCAAAAACATTCAGTACTTC. This is translated as CASSSLGGTGPLAKNIQYF. With the portions outside the CDR3 filled from the reference TRBV28 and TRBJ2-4 genes, the complete variable region becomes DVKVTQSSRYLVKRTGEKVFLECVQDMDHENMFWYRQDPGLGLRLIYFSYDVKMKEKGDIPEGYSVSREKKERFSLILESASTNQTSMYLCASSSLGGTGPLAKNIQYFGAGTRLSVL.